This T cell receptor beta chain was observed in a study of cytomegalovirus exposure and HLA in healthy donors. About the study: A preliminary data release comprised tens of millions of unique TCRs obtained from HLA-typed donors.

Healthy bone marrow donors formed the donor group. The CDR3 sequence is 15 residues long. Trimming cost V 3 bases and J 1 base, with 12 bases left between them. From germline, CDR1 is LNHDA and CDR2 SQIVND (reference sequence). PCR used 60 Vbeta primers and 13 Jbeta primers. Data came from immunoSEQ multiplex PCR; TCRdb stores just in-frame clones and leaves some out. The sample contains about 100,000 clones, more than 75% of which appear only once. V and J are TRBV19 and TRBJ1-2, with D maybe TRBD1 (5 bases). What was sequenced was PBMCs. The receptor comes from a woman aged 45 to 65 in good health and CMV-seropositive. In DNA, the CDR3 is TGTGCCAGTAGTATTTCCAGGGAAAGTAACTATGGCTACACCTTC. Translated, it gives CASSISRESNYGYTF.